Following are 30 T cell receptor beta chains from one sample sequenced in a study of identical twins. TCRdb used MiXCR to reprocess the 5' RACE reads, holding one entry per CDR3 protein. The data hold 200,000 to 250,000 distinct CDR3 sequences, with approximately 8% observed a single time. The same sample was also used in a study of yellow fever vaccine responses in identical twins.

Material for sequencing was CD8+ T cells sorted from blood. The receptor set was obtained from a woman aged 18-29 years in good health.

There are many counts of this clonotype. CDR3 sequence reads: CASSLVASGLDEQFF. Here the CDR3 DNA reads TGTGCCAGCAGTTTAGTGGCTAGCGGACTCGATGAGCAGTTCTTC. This rearrangement joins TRBV12-3 or TRBV12-4 to TRBJ2-1; 7 bases map to TRBD2. J lost 8 bases, V lost 1 base, and 8 bases had no gene match. The CDR3 has 15 residues.

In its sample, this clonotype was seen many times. In DNA, the CDR3 is TGTGCCAGCAGCGGGACGGGGGGCGGCACTGAAGCTTTCTTT. Protein sequence: CASSGTGGGTEAFF. The chain has TRBV5-5 and TRBJ1-1; perhaps TRBD1 as D (6 bases). This CDR3 region has 14 residues. V dropped 4 bases and J dropped 4 bases, with 14 bases sitting between them. Germline CDR1 and CDR2: SGHKS and YYEKEE (reference sequence). The whole variable domain, remainder taken from reference TRBV5-5 and TRBJ1-1, is DAGVTQSPTHLIKTRGQQVTLRCSPISGHKSVSWYQQVLGQGPQFIFQYYEKEERGRGNFPDRFSARQFPNYSSELNVNALLLGDSALYLCASSGTGGGTEAFFGQGTRLTVV.

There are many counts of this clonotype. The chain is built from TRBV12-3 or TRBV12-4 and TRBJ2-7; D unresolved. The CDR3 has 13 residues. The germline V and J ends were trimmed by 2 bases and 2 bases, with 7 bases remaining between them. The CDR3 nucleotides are TGTGCCAGCAGTTTAAGACCGACCTACGAGCAGTACTTC. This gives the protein CASSLRPTYEQYF.

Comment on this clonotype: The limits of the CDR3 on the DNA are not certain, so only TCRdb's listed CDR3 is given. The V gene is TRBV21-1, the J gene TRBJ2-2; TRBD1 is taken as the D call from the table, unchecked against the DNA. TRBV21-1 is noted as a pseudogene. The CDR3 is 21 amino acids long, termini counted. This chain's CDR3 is CASSKFPGQGFHEYLPGSCFF.

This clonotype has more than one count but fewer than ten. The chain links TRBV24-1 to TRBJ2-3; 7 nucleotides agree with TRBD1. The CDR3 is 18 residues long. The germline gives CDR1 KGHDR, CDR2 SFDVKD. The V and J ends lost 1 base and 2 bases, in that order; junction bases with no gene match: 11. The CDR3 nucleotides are TGTGCCACCAGTGATTTCCCCGGACAGGACTTTAACACAGATACGCAGTATTTT. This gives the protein CATSDFPGQDFNTDTQYF.

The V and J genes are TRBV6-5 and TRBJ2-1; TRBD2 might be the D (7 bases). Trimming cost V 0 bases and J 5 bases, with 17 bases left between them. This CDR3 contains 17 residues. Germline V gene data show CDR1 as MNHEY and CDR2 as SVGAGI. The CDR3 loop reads CASSYSRLGGLNNEQFF. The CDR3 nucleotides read TGTGCCAGCAGTTACTCGAGGTTGGGGGGGCTAAACAATGAGCAGTTCTTC.

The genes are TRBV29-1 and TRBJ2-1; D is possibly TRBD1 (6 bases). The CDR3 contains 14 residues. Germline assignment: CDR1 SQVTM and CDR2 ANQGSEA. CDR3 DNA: TGCACGGTCTCACAGGGCCTTGTGACCAATGAGCAGTTCTTC. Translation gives CTVSQGLVTNEQFF.

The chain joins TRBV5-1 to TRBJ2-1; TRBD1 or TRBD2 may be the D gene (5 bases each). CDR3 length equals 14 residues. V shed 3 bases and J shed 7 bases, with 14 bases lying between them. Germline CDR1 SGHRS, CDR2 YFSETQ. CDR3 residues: CASSWAVGENEQFF. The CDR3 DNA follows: TGCGCCAGCAGCTGGGCTGTGGGGGAAAATGAGCAGTTCTTC.

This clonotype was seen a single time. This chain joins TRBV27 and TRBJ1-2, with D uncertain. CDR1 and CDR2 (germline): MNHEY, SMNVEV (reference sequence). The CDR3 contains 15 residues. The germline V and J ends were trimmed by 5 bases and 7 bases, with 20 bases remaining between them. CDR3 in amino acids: CASSISGGSLGGYTF. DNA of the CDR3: TGTGCCAGCAGTATTTCCGGTGGATCCTTGGGTGGCTACACCTTC.

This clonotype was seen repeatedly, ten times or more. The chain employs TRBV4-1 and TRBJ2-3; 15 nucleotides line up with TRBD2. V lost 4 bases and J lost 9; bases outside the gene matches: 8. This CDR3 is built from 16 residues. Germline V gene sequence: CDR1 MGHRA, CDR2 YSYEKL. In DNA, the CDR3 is TGCGCCAGCAGCCGGACTAGCGGGAGGGACCAGCGGACGCAGTATTTT. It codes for CASSRTSGRDQRTQYF.

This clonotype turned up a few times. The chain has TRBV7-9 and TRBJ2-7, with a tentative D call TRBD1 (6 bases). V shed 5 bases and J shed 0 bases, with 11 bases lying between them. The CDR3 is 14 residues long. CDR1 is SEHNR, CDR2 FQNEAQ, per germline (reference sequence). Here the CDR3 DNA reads TGTGCCAGCAGCCACCCGGACAGCTCCTACGAGCAGTACTTC. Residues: CASSHPDSSYEQYF. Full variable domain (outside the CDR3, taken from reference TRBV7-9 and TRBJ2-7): DTGVSQNPRHKITKRGQNVTFRCDPISEHNRLYWYRQTLGQGPEFLTYFQNEAQLEKSRLLSDRFSAERPKGSFSTLEIQRTEQGDSAMYLCASSHPDSSYEQYFGPGTRLTVT.

The CDR3 reads CASSQAGTGELFF. The CDR3 DNA sequence: TGCGCCAGCAGCCAAGCGGGGACCGGGGAGCTGTTTTTT. This chain joins TRBV4-1 and TRBJ2-2, with a possible D match to TRBD2 (5 bases). Germline assignment: CDR1 MGHRA and CDR2 YSYEKL. The CDR3 contains 13 residues. V was clipped by 1 base and J by 5 bases, with 5 bases between them.

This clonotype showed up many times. As DNA, the CDR3 is TGTGCCAGCAGTTTGGTACTCCTGGAGCAGTTCTTC. Translated: CASSLVLLEQFF. The chain combines TRBV6-2 or TRBV6-3 with TRBJ2-1, with D unclear. CDR3 size: 12 residues. Germline assignment: CDR1 MNHEY and CDR2 SVGEGT. Trimming left V 4 bases short and J 10 bases short, with 11 bases between.

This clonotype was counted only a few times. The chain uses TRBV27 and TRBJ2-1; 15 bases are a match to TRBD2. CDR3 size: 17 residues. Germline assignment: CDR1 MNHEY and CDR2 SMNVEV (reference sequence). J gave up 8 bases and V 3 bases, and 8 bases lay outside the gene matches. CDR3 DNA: TGTGCCAGCAGTTTTGCAGGACTAGCGGGAGGGCCCCATGAGCAGTTCTTC. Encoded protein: CASSFAGLAGGPHEQFF.

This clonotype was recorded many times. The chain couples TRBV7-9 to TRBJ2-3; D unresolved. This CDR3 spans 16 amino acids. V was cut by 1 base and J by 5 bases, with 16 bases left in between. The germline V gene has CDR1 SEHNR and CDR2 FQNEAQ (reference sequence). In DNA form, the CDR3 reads TGTGCCAGCAGCTTAGAAGGGATCAGAGTGGTAGATACGCAGTATTTT. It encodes CASSLEGIRVVDTQYF.

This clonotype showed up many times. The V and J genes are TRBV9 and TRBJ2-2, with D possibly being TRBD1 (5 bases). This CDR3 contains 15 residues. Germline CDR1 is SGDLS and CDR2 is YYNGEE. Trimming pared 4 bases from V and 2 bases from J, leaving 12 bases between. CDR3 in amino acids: CASSLSGFNTGELFF. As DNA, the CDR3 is TGTGCCAGCAGCTTGTCAGGGTTTAACACCGGGGAGCTGTTTTTT.

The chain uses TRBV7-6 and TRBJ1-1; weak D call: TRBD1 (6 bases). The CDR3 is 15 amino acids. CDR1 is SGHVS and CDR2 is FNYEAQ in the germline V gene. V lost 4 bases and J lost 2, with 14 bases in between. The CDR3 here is CASSSPGGSNTEAFF. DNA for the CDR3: TGTGCCAGCAGCTCCCCCGGGGGCAGTAACACTGAAGCTTTCTTT.

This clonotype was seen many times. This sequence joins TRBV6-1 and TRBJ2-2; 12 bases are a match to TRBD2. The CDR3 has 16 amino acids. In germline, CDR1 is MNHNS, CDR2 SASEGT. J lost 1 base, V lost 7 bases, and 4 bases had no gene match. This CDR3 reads CASKRLAGENTGELFF. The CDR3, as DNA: TGTGCCAGCAAGCGACTAGCGGGGGAGAACACCGGGGAGCTGTTTTTT.

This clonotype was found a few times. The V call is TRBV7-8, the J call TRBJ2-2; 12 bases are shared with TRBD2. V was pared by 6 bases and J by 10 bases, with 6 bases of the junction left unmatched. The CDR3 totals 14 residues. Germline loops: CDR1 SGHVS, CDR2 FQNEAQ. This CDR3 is CASSPTSGGPELFF. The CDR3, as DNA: TGTGCCAGCAGTCCCACTAGCGGGGGGCCGGAGCTGTTTTTT.

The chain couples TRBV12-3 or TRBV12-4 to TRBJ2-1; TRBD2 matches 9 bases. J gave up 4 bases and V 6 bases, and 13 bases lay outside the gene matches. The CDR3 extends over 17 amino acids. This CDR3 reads CASSLPPLAGAYNEQFF. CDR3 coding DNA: TGTGCCAGCAGCCTGCCGCCCTTAGCGGGAGCTTACAATGAGCAGTTCTTC.

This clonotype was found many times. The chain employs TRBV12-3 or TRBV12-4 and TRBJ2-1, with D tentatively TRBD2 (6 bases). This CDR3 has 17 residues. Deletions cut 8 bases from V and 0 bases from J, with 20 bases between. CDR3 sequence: CASARNSGVDSYNEQFF. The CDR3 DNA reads TGTGCCAGCGCCCGCAATAGCGGCGTCGACTCCTACAATGAGCAGTTCTTC.

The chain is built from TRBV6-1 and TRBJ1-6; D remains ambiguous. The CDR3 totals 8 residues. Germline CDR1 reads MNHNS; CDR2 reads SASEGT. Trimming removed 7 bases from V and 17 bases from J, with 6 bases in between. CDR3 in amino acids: CASNSVHF. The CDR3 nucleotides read TGTGCCAGCAACTCGGTCCACTTT.

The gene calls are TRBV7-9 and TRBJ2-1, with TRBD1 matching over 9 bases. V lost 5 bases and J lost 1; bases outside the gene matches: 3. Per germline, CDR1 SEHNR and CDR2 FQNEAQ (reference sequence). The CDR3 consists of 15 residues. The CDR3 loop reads CASSKQGASYNEQFF. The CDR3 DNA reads TGTGCCAGCAGCAAACAGGGGGCGTCCTACAATGAGCAGTTCTTC.

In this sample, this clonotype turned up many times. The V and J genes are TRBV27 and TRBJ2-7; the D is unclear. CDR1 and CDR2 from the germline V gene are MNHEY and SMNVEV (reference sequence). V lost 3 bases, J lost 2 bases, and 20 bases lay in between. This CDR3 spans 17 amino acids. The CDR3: CASSLKTPGYLPYEQYF. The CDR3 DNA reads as TGTGCCAGCAGTTTGAAGACCCCTGGTTACCTACCCTACGAGCAGTACTTC.

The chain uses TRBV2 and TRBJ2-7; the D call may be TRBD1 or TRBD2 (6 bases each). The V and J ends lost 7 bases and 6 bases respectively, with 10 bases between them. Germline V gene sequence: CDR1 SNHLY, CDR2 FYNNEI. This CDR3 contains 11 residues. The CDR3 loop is CASIGGVEQYV. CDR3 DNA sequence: TGTGCCAGCATCGGGGGCGTCGAGCAGTACGTC.

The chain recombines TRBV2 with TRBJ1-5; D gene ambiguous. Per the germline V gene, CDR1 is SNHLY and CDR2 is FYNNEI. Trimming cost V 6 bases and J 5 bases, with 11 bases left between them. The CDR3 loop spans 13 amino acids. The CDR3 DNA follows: TGTGCCAGCAGCGAGAAGGGAGATCAGCCCCAGCATTTT. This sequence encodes CASSEKGDQPQHF.

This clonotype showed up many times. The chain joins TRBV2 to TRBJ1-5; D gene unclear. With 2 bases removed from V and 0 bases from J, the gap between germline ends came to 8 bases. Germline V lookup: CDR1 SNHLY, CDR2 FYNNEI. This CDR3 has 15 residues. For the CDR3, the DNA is TGTGCCAGCAGTGAATCGGGATATAGCAATCAGCCCCAGCATTTT. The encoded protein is CASSESGYSNQPQHF.

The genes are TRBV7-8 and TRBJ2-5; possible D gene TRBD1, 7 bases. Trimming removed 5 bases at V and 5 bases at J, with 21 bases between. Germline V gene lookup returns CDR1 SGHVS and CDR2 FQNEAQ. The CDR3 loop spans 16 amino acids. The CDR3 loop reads CASSPADRSGGETQYF. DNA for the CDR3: TGTGCCAGCAGCCCAGCGGACAGGTCCGGAGGGGAGACCCAGTACTTC.

CDR3 residues: CASSFGGANQPQHF. In DNA form, the CDR3 reads TGTGCCAGCAGCTTCGGGGGGGCCAATCAGCCCCAGCATTTT. The chain recombines TRBV7-8 with TRBJ1-5; D is perhaps TRBD1 (6 bases). There are 14 residues in the CDR3. V lost 3 bases and J 3 bases, leaving 9 bases between the germline ends. Germline V gives CDR1 SGHVS, CDR2 FQNEAQ.

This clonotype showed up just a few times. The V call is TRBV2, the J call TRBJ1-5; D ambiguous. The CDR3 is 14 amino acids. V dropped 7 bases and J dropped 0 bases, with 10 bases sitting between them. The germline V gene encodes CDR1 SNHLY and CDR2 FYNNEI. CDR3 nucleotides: TGTGCCAGCACGGCGGTTTTTAGCAATCAGCCCCAGCATTTT. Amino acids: CASTAVFSNQPQHF. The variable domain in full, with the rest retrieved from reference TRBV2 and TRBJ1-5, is EPEVTQTPSHQVTQMGQEVILRCVPISNHLYFYWYRQILGQKVEFLVSFYNNEISEKSEIFDDQFSVERPDGSNFTLKIRSTKLEDSAMYFCASTAVFSNQPQHFGDGTRLSIL.